The 22 T cell receptor beta chains presented below share a single source sample, sequenced in a study of T cell changes during pregnancy in multiple sclerosis (dated by TCRdb to the late 2010s). Libraries were made using the immunoSEQ multiplex PCR assay. TCRdb provides this immuneACCESS table in a form limited to in-frame rearrangements. Some clones are lacking; in checked studies, under half of them reflect an unresolved V gene, and why the rest are absent is not known. This sample has 70,000 or so clones in its table, and approximately 91% of those were observed once. Of the sample, almost 0.3% is held by the ten largest clones. The specimen was CD4+ T cells from peripheral blood mononuclear cells, collected after pregnancy. Receptors originate from a female donor with multiple sclerosis, enrolled in a pregnancy study.

V gene TRBV28 combines with J gene TRBJ1-1; maybe TRBD1 (6 bases). Looked up from germline, CDR1 is MDHEN and CDR2 is SYDVKM. V dropped 5 bases and J dropped 0 bases, with 13 bases sitting between them. CDR3 length equals 15 residues. The CDR3 loop reads CASSPRGWLNTEAFF. The CDR3 DNA is TGTGCCAGCAGTCCAAGGGGGTGGTTGAACACTGAAGCTTTCTTT.

V gene TRBV7-3 combines with J gene TRBJ1-2, with 8 bases fitting TRBD1. The CDR3 spans 15 residues. Germline V gene lookup returns CDR1 SGHTA and CDR2 FQGTGA. V was clipped by 0 bases and J by 6 bases; unmatched bases: 6. The CDR3 protein is CASSLTGTGTHGYTF. CDR3 DNA: TGTGCCAGCAGCTTAACTGGGACAGGAACTCATGGCTACACCTTC.

This chain connects TRBV14 to TRBJ2-7; TRBD1 matches 9 bases. This CDR3 has 16 residues. The germline CDR1 and CDR2 sequences are SGHDN and FVKESK. J lost 5 bases, V lost 4 bases, and 12 bases had no gene match. CDR3 sequence (DNA): TGTGCCAGCAGCCTAACGGGACAGGGAAGTAGCCACGAGCAGTACTTC. It specifies CASSLTGQGSSHEQYF.

This clone was counted a single time. This chain connects TRBV5-1 to TRBJ1-5; TRBD1 matches 8 bases. In germline, CDR1 is SGHRS, CDR2 YFSETQ. The J segment lost 7 bases and the V segment lost 2 bases, leaving 11 bases of the junction unmatched. The CDR3 is 16 residues long. Here the CDR3 reads CASSFEPQGVGQPQHF. The CDR3 nucleotides are TGCGCCAGCAGCTTCGAACCACAGGGGGTCGGGCAGCCCCAGCATTTT.

The CDR3 protein is CATSRDPGVGANVLTF. DNA of the CDR3: TGTGCCACCAGCAGAGATCCAGGGGTCGGGGCCAACGTCCTGACTTTC. This chain links TRBV15 with TRBJ2-6; tentatively, D is TRBD1 (6 bases). V gave up 0 bases and J gave up 4 bases, with 10 bases separating them. CDR3 size: 16 residues. Germline CDR1 and CDR2: LNHNV and YYDKDF (reference sequence).

This chain uses TRBV29-1 with TRBJ2-7; 7 bases are a match to TRBD1. Trimming took 6 bases from V and 3 from J; bases not matched to a gene: 11. Germline values: CDR1 SQVTM, CDR2 ANQGSEA. The CDR3 covers 14 residues. CDR3 coding DNA: TGCAGCGTCCACCTTCTGGGACAGAGCTACGAGCAGTACTTC. It is translated as CSVHLLGQSYEQYF.

The V and J genes are TRBV5-1 and TRBJ2-3; 9 positions match TRBD2. CDR3 length equals 16 residues. Unmatched junction bases numbered 9, after V lost 1 base and J lost 6 bases. CDR1 and CDR2 (germline): SGHRS, YFSETQ. CDR3 DNA sequence: TGCGCCAGCAGCTTGAGACTAGCGGTTCTTAGGGATACGCAGTATTTT. Its protein product is CASSLRLAVLRDTQYF.

This clone was seen once. The rearrangement links TRBV10-3 to TRBJ2-1, with 7 bases aligning to TRBD2. The CDR3 is 16 residues long. Looked up from germline, CDR1 is ENHRY and CDR2 is SYGVKD. Trimming took 2 bases from V and 0 from J; bases not matched to a gene: 4. CDR3 sequence (DNA): TGTGCCATCAGTGAGGCGGGGGTCAGCTCCTACAATGAGCAGTTCTTC. Amino acid sequence: CAISEAGVSSYNEQFF.

A few counts support this clone. In nucleotides, the CDR3 is TGTGCCAGCAGCTTGACAGGGGAAGCTAACTATGGCTACACCTTC. Its protein product is CASSLTGEANYGYTF. The rearrangement links TRBV5-6 to TRBJ1-2; 7 nucleotides line up with TRBD1. The CDR3 has 15 amino acids. From germline, CDR1 is SGHDT and CDR2 YYEEEE. V lost 1 base to trimming and J lost 0 bases; unmatched junction nucleotides: 3.

V and J are TRBV5-6 and TRBJ1-2; D remains unclear. Trimming left V 3 bases short and J 5 bases short, with 14 bases between. CDR3 size: 14 residues. Germline V gene sequence: CDR1 SGHDT, CDR2 YYEEEE. The CDR3 loop reads CASSSTGSPYGYTF. CDR3 DNA sequence: TGTGCCAGCAGCTCGACGGGGAGTCCATATGGCTACACCTTC.

This clone was observed once. V and J are TRBV6-1 and TRBJ2-7; D is undetermined. Germline lookup yields CDR1 MNHNS and CDR2 SASEGT. V gave up 2 bases and J gave up 4 bases, with 15 bases separating them. The CDR3 contains 15 residues. CDR3 DNA sequence: TGTGCCAGCAGTGAACTGGGCGTCTCTTTTTACGAGCAGTACTTC. Protein: CASSELGVSFYEQYF.

The chain joins TRBV2 to TRBJ2-1; 10 bases map to TRBD2. CDR3 size: 15 residues. The V and J ends lost 5 bases and 9 bases, in that order; junction bases with no gene match: 10. Germline CDR1 is SNHLY and CDR2 is FYNNEI. The CDR3 coding sequence is TGTGCCAGCAGTCCGATGCTAGCGGGAGAGAGTGAGCAGTTCTTC. This gives the protein CASSPMLAGESEQFF.

The gene calls are TRBV29-1 and TRBJ2-7; D possibly corresponds to TRBD2 (5 bases). Trimming removed 6 bases from V and 3 bases from J, with 12 bases in between. CDR1 is SQVTM and CDR2 is ANQGSEA in the germline V gene. The CDR3 has 12 residues. The CDR3 sequence is CSVTGLGYEQYF. In nucleotides, the CDR3 is TGCAGCGTAACCGGACTGGGCTACGAGCAGTACTTC.

This chain uses TRBV5-1 with TRBJ2-2; tentatively, D is TRBD2 (6 bases). Germline values: CDR1 SGHRS, CDR2 YFSETQ. The length of the CDR3 is 15 residues. The germline V and J ends were trimmed by 0 bases and 6 bases, with 12 bases remaining between them. The DNA for the CDR3 is TGCGCCAGCAGCTTGGAAGGCAGGGAGGCCGGGGAGCTGTTTTTT. Amino acids: CASSLEGREAGELFF. Complete variable domain (other parts from reference TRBV5-1 and TRBJ2-2): KAGVTQTPRYLIKTRGQQVTLSCSPISGHRSVSWYQQTPGQGLQFLFEYFSETQRNKGNFPGRFSGRQFSNSRSEMNVSTLELGDSALYLCASSLEGREAGELFFGEGSRLTVL.

The J gene is TRBJ2-3, the V gene TRBV11-3, with a tentative D call TRBD2 (6 bases). Germline V lookup: CDR1 SGHNT, CDR2 YENEEA. The ends were cut back, 3 bases at V and 0 bases at J, with 10 bases in the middle. There are 15 residues in the CDR3. CDR3 amino acids: CASSLGGVSTDTQYF. CDR3 nucleotide sequence: TGTGCCAGCAGCTTGGGAGGAGTCAGCACAGATACGCAGTATTTT.

The rearrangement joins TRBV29-1 to TRBJ2-5; D unresolved. The CDR3 is made up of 14 amino acids. Trimming cost V 0 bases and J 5 bases, with 13 bases left between them. The germline CDR1 and CDR2 sequences are SQVTM and ANQGSEA. CDR3 nucleotides: TGCAGCGTTGAAGATCCTAGAAGTAGGGAGACCCAGTACTTC. Its translation is CSVEDPRSRETQYF.

This chain joins TRBV7-9 and TRBJ1-2; a weak D match, TRBD1 (5 bases). CDR1 SEHNR and CDR2 FQNEAQ come from the germline V gene (reference sequence). This CDR3 spans 15 amino acids. V gave up 1 base and J gave up 7 bases, with 16 bases separating them. The DNA of the CDR3 is TGTGCCAGCAGCTTAGTATCATTGGTCGGGGGTGGCTACACCTTC. Its translation: CASSLVSLVGGGYTF.

The chain combines TRBV19 with TRBJ2-2; maybe TRBD1 (5 bases). Per the germline V gene, CDR1 is LNHDA and CDR2 is SQIVND (reference sequence). CDR3 length: 15 residues. V was cut by 3 bases and J by 1 base, with 9 bases left in between. CDR3 nucleotides: TGTGCCAGTAGTATGATAGGGGTGAACACCGGGGAGCTGTTTTTT. Its translation is CASSMIGVNTGELFF.

The chain couples TRBV9 to TRBJ2-3; 11 nucleotides agree with TRBD2. Germline V gene lookup returns CDR1 SGDLS and CDR2 YYNGEE. The CDR3 sequence is 16 residues long. V shed 3 bases, J shed 4 bases, and the junction held 7 bases outside the gene matches. The DNA of the CDR3 is TGTGCCAGCAGCGCCACCGGGACTAGCGGCCCAGATACGCAGTATTTT. Translation: CASSATGTSGPDTQYF.

The chain carries TRBV15 and TRBJ1-1; 10 bases fit TRBD1. Germline V gene sequence: CDR1 LNHNV, CDR2 YYDKDF (reference sequence). V shed 1 base, J shed 7 bases, and the junction held 15 bases outside the gene matches. The CDR3 spans 18 residues. In nucleotides, the CDR3 is TGTGCCACCAGCAGAGGACAGGGGGCAAGACCCTCTCCAGGTGAAGCTTTCTTT. Protein: CATSRGQGARPSPGEAFF.

V gene TRBV28 combines with J gene TRBJ2-7; 12 nucleotides match TRBD2. The CDR3 length is 14 residues. The germline V gene has CDR1 MDHEN and CDR2 SYDVKM. V shed 5 bases and J 7 bases; nucleotides not matched to a gene: 6. DNA of the CDR3: TGTGCCAGCAGTCGACTAGCGGGAGCTTGGGAGCAGTACTTC. This encodes CASSRLAGAWEQYF.

J is TRBJ1-6 and V is TRBV21-1; the listed D gene, TRBD1, was not tested against the DNA. TRBV21-1 is given as a pseudogene. The CDR3 loop spans 17 amino acids. CDR3 sequence (DNA): TGTGCCAGCAGCAAAGCGCCCCGCTTCGTACGGGACAGTAGTTTCCACTTT. Its translation: CASSKAPRFVRDSSFHF.